This T cell receptor beta chain was sequenced in a study of beta chain features in type 1 diabetes. Expressed TCRB transcripts got sequenced, as all isolated RNA was reverse transcribed. Libraries were prepared by immunoSEQ multiplex PCR; TCRdb keeps only in-frame clonotypes and omits some of them. Of about 230,000 clones in the sample, 9.6% were seen once. The CDR3 is 14 amino acids. CDR1 and CDR2 from the germline V gene are SGHTA and FQGNSA. V lost 1 base, J lost 2 bases, and 9 bases lay in between. The chain combines TRBV7-2 with TRBJ2-7; D gene ambiguous. Material: naive CD4+ T cells from blood. The sequence derives from a woman between 18 and 30 years old in good health. CDR3 loop: CASSLVPFPYEQYF. The CDR3 nucleotides are TGTGCCAGCAGCTTAGTCCCCTTTCCCTACGAGCAGTACTTC.